This passage covers 27 T cell receptor beta chains from one sample sequenced in a study of cytomegalovirus exposure and HLA in healthy donors. The study ran its PCR with 60 Vbeta and 13 Jbeta primers. TCRdb's table, derived via immunoSEQ multiplex PCR, lists solely in-frame clones and lacks some. The sample has approximately 80,000 clones, over 65% seen once; the top ten hold about 16%. Specimen: PBMCs. These receptors all come from a woman aged 40 to 50 in good health and CMV-seropositive.

The rearrangement joins TRBV19 to TRBJ2-4, with 8 bases matching TRBD1. This CDR3 is built from 13 residues. V lost 8 bases to trimming and J lost 4 bases; unmatched junction nucleotides: 4. In germline, CDR1 is LNHDA, CDR2 SQIVND (reference sequence). The CDR3, as DNA: TGTGCCAGTTGCGGACAGGGTAAAAACATTCAGTACTTC. It codes for CASCGQGKNIQYF.

This chain connects TRBV14 to TRBJ2-5, with TRBD2 as a possible D gene (5 bases). With 0 bases removed from V and 3 bases from J, the gap between germline ends came to 17 bases. The germline gives CDR1 SGHDN, CDR2 FVKESK. The CDR3 runs to 17 residues. CDR3 loop: CASSQEMGVWGEETQYF. CDR3 nucleotide sequence: TGTGCCAGCAGCCAAGAAATGGGAGTGTGGGGAGAAGAGACCCAGTACTTC.

This clone was seen only once. The chain couples TRBV11-3 to TRBJ2-7, with no clear D. This CDR3 contains 13 residues. V was trimmed by 3 bases and J by 2 bases, leaving 8 bases between them. Germline-derived CDR1 and CDR2 are SGHNT and YENEEA. CDR3 DNA: TGTGCCAGCAGCTTTTCCCCGGCCTACGAGCAGTACTTC. The encoded protein is CASSFSPAYEQYF.

This clone was found a few times. The gene calls are TRBV9 and TRBJ1-4; TRBD1 agrees at 7 bases. The CDR3 is 13 residues long. Per germline, CDR1 SGDLS and CDR2 YYNGEE. V gave up 4 bases and J gave up 7 bases; unmatched junction bases: 4. The CDR3, as DNA: TGTGCCAGCAGCTCCGGGACAGTTGAAAAACTGTTTTTT. Amino acids: CASSSGTVEKLFF.

This sequence joins TRBV28 and TRBJ2-7; D gene uncertain. Germline loops: CDR1 MDHEN, CDR2 SYDVKM. The germline V and J ends were trimmed by 3 bases and 3 bases, with 3 bases remaining between them. The CDR3 loop spans 11 amino acids. Here the CDR3 reads CASSFLYEQYF. CDR3 bases: TGTGCCAGCAGTTTCCTCTACGAGCAGTACTTC.

The chain employs TRBV18 and TRBJ1-5, with D possibly TRBD1 on 5 matching bases. Trimming removed 1 base from V and 4 bases from J, with 11 bases in between. Per the germline V gene, CDR1 is KGHSH and CDR2 is LQKENI. The CDR3 has 15 amino acids. CDR3 DNA sequence: TGTGCCAGCTCACCACAGGGGTCGGCAAATCAGCCCCAGCATTTT. Its protein product is CASSPQGSANQPQHF.

V is TRBV5-5 and J is TRBJ1-5; 8 bases map to TRBD1. Trimming removed 0 bases from V and 6 bases from J; junction bases left unmatched: 5. Germline loops: CDR1 SGHKS, CDR2 YYEKEE (reference sequence). The CDR3 extends over 15 amino acids. CDR3 nucleotide sequence: TGTGCCAGCAGCTTGGGGGGACAGGTAGGTCAGCCCCAGCATTTT. This codes for CASSLGGQVGQPQHF.

This clone appeared many times. The chain combines TRBV27 with TRBJ2-1, with a tentative D call TRBD2 (6 bases). V lost 0 bases to trimming and J lost 2 bases, with 14 bases between them. CDR1 and CDR2 (germline): MNHEY, SMNVEV (reference sequence). The CDR3 consists of 17 residues. The CDR3 DNA sequence: TGTGCCAGCAGTTTATCGATCGGGGGAGACCCCTACAATGAGCAGTTCTTC. Residues: CASSLSIGGDPYNEQFF.

A note on this clone: Since no conserved phenylalanine or tryptophan closes the CDR3, a read error is the likely cause. No DNA is shown, since the ends of the CDR3 on it are uncertain; the CDR3 is the one TCRdb lists. This rearrangement joins TRBV5-5 to TRBJ1-2. CDR1 and CDR2 (germline): SGHKS, YYEKEE (reference sequence). A total of 16 residues make up the CDR3, ends included. CDR3: CASSFRLVAADYGYTV.

This sequence joins TRBV28 and TRBJ2-1; TRBD2 matches 13 bases. Germline CDR1 MDHEN, CDR2 SYDVKM. The V and J ends lost 6 bases and 8 bases, in that order; junction bases with no gene match: 4. The CDR3 has 14 residues. The CDR3 spells CASSGTSGVDEQFF. The CDR3 bases are TGTGCCAGCAGCGGGACTAGCGGGGTCGATGAGCAGTTCTTC.

This chain's CDR3 is CSVVVSLSYEQYF. For the CDR3, the DNA is TGCAGCGTTGTGGTTAGTCTCTCCTACGAGCAGTACTTC. V is TRBV29-1 and J is TRBJ2-5; D remains ambiguous. The J call may not be correct, given that the DNA end is closer to TRBJ2-7. Per the germline V gene, CDR1 is SQVTM and CDR2 is ANQGSEA. This CDR3 has 13 residues.

This sequence joins TRBV5-1 and TRBJ2-5; 8 bases are a match to TRBD2. J lost 5 bases, V lost 0 bases, and 6 bases had no gene match. Germline assignment: CDR1 SGHRS and CDR2 YFSETQ. The length of the CDR3 is 15 residues. CDR3 nucleotide sequence: TGCGCCAGCAGCTTGGTAGCGGGATTCAGGGAGACCCAGTACTTC. Amino acid sequence: CASSLVAGFRETQYF.

The V call is TRBV10-3, the J call TRBJ2-7, with 9 bases fitting TRBD1. V gave up 9 bases and J gave up 2 bases; unmatched junction bases: 2. Germline V gives CDR1 ENHRY, CDR2 SYGVKD. The CDR3 has 12 residues. CDR3 amino acids: CAIRTGAYEQYF. CDR3 DNA sequence: TGTGCCATAAGGACAGGGGCCTACGAGCAGTACTTC.

J is TRBJ2-3 and V is TRBV19; possible D gene TRBD1, 6 bases. In germline, CDR1 is LNHDA, CDR2 SQIVND (reference sequence). The length of the CDR3 is 14 residues. With 9 bases removed from V and 6 bases from J, the gap between germline ends came to 19 bases. CDR3 protein: CARGGVPPGDTQYF. The CDR3 DNA is TGTGCCAGAGGGGGAGTCCCCCCGGGGGATACGCAGTATTTT.

The CDR3 nucleotides are TGTGCCAGCACCGAGGGAGCAGGGGACTACGAGCAGTACTTC. It encodes CASTEGAGDYEQYF. V usage is TRBV6-1 and J usage is TRBJ2-7; weak D call: TRBD1 (6 bases). From germline, CDR1 is MNHNS and CDR2 SASEGT. Trimming removed 7 bases at V and 3 bases at J, with 16 bases between. The CDR3 extends over 14 amino acids.

V is TRBV28 and J is TRBJ2-1, with 9 bases aligning to TRBD2. The CDR3 runs to 15 residues. CDR1 and CDR2 (germline): MDHEN, SYDVKM. V lost 6 bases, J lost 8 bases, and 11 bases stayed unmatched. CDR3 nucleotides: TGTGCCAGCAGCCCGGGACTAGCCATGGCCGATGAGCAGTTCTTC. It encodes CASSPGLAMADEQFF.

This sequence joins TRBV18 and TRBJ2-2; 9 bases match TRBD1. The germline V gene encodes CDR1 KGHSH and CDR2 LQKENI. V was pared by 8 bases and J by 0 bases, with 7 bases of the junction left unmatched. The length of the CDR3 is 16 residues. This CDR3 reads CASPRDRASNTGELFF. In DNA form, the CDR3 reads TGTGCCAGCCCCCGGGACAGGGCCTCGAACACCGGGGAGCTGTTTTTT.

V is TRBV29-1 and J is TRBJ2-3; 8 bases are a match to TRBD2. The length of the CDR3 is 13 residues. Germline CDR1 and CDR2: SQVTM and ANQGSEA. V shed 6 bases, J shed 6 bases, and the junction held 8 bases outside the gene matches. CDR3 sequence reads: CSVLAGGRDTQYF. CDR3 in DNA: TGCAGCGTATTGGCGGGGGGCAGGGATACGCAGTATTTT.

Concerning this clone itself: The junction and the germline gene differ at one end; a read error may be behind it. The rearrangement links TRBV18 to TRBJ2-2; D is possibly TRBD2 (5 bases). This CDR3 is built from 14 residues. The V gene's germline CDR1 is KGHSH and CDR2 LQKENI. The CDR3 region has the DNA TGCGCCAGCTCACCGACGGGATCTTACGGGGAGCTGTTTTTT. The encoded protein is CASSPTGSYGELFF.

The V call is TRBV6-1, the J call TRBJ2-3; D is unresolved. The germline CDR1 and CDR2 sequences are MNHNS and SASEGT. The CDR3 has 15 amino acids. V was clipped by 7 bases and J by 3 bases, with 17 bases between them. The CDR3 DNA reads TGTGCCAGCACCCTAACTCTTCTAAGTACAGATACGCAGTATTTT. Its protein product is CASTLTLLSTDTQYF.

V is TRBV7-2 and J is TRBJ2-1, with D maybe TRBD2 (5 bases). The V end lost 7 bases, the J end lost 0 bases, and 13 bases lay between the germline ends. This CDR3 has 15 amino acids. CDR1 SGHTA and CDR2 FQGNSA come from the germline V gene. CDR3 nucleotide sequence: TGTGCCAGCAACGGAGGTGGGGACTCCTACAATGAGCAGTTCTTC. Protein sequence: CASNGGGDSYNEQFF.

Notes on this clone: Only one base separates this from a far larger clonotype, so it likely reflects a read error. This sequence joins TRBV30 and TRBJ1-1; D not certain. The CDR3 contains 11 residues. Per germline, CDR1 GTSNPN and CDR2 SVGIG (reference sequence). CDR3 DNA sequence: TGTACCTGGTTCTTTAACACTGAAGCTTTCTTT. It specifies CTWFFNTEAFF.

This rearrangement joins TRBV5-4 to TRBJ2-5; 8 bases map to TRBD1. The CDR3 contains 16 residues. The V gene end was trimmed by 4 bases and the J gene end by 4 bases; junction bases not matched to a gene: 12. The V gene's germline CDR1 is SGHNT and CDR2 YYREEE (reference sequence). This CDR3 reads CASSPKAQGEVETQYF. The CDR3 DNA reads TGTGCCAGCAGCCCTAAGGCACAGGGGGAGGTAGAGACCCAGTACTTC. Using reference TRBV5-4 and TRBJ2-5 for the parts outside the CDR3, the full variable domain is ETGVTQSPTHLIKTRGQQVTLRCSSQSGHNTVSWYQQALGQGPQFIFQYYREEENGRGNFPPRFSGLQFPNYSSELNVNALELDDSALYLCASSPKAQGEVETQYFGPGTRLLVL.

The genes are TRBV6-6 and TRBJ2-7; weak D call: TRBD1 (6 bases). V was shortened by 1 base and J by 3 bases, with 13 bases between the two germline ends. The CDR3 has 15 residues. CDR1 MNHNY and CDR2 SVGAGI come from the germline V gene (reference sequence). For the CDR3, the DNA is TGTGCCAGCAGTTACTTTGGGACAAGAGGCTACGAGCAGTACTTC. Its translation: CASSYFGTRGYEQYF.

The chain joins TRBV7-2 to TRBJ1-2, with a weak D call TRBD1 (6 bases). The V gene lost 7 bases and the J gene lost 2 bases, with 23 bases spanning the gap. Germline CDR1 reads SGHTA; CDR2 reads FQGNSA. This CDR3 spans 17 amino acids. CDR3 residues: CASTQTTWATGNYGYTF. CDR3 coding DNA: TGTGCCAGCACCCAAACCACTTGGGCCACAGGGAACTATGGCTACACCTTC.

The V and J genes are TRBV5-4 and TRBJ2-1; 9 bases agree with TRBD2. Per the germline V gene, CDR1 is SGHNT and CDR2 is YYREEE (reference sequence). V shed 0 bases and J 14 bases; nucleotides not matched to a gene: 12. The CDR3 runs to 15 residues. The CDR3 DNA is TGTGCCAGCAGCTTGGGGGCTAGCGGGACCCCCCTGGAGTTCTTC. Translation: CASSLGASGTPLEFF.

In this sample, this clone turned up once. The chain uses TRBV7-2 and TRBJ1-2, with a possible D match to TRBD1 (6 bases). The germline V gene encodes CDR1 SGHTA and CDR2 FQGNSA. V was trimmed by 6 bases and J by 4 bases, leaving 15 bases between them. The CDR3 contains 14 residues. This CDR3 reads CASSQTTGTYGYTF. The CDR3 DNA reads as TGTGCCAGCAGTCAAACTACAGGGACCTATGGCTACACCTTC.